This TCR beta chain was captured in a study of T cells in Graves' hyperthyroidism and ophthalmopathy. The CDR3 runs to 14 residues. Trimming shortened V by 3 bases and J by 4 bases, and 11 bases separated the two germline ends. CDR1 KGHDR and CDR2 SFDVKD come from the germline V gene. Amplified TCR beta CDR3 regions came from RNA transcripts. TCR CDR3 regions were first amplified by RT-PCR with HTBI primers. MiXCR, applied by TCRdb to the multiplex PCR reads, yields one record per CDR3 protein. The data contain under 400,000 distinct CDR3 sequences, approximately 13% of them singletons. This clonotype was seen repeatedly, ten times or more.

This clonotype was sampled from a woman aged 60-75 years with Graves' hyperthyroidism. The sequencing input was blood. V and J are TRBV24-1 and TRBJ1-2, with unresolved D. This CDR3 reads CATSDPGRSYGYTF. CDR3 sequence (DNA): TGTGCCACCAGTGATCCCGGGAGATCCTATGGCTACACCTTC.